These 9 T cell receptor beta chains came from one sample sequenced in a study of early T cells in non-severe SARS-CoV-2 infection. TCRdb re-derived calls from the 5' RACE reads in MiXCR, one entry per CDR3 protein. The sample has around 99,000 distinct CDR3 sequences; 11% are singletons. Sequencing was carried out using whole blood. These receptors came from an adult who was a healthcare worker with PCR-confirmed SARS-CoV-2 infection or an uninfected control (not recorded which).

This clonotype showed up just once. This chain links TRBV4-3 with TRBJ2-3; D ambiguous. Germline CDR1 and CDR2: LGHNA and YSLEER. The CDR3 has 14 residues. V lost 0 bases, J lost 0 bases, and 4 bases lay in between. This CDR3 reads CASSQDASTDTQYF. CDR3 DNA: TGCGCCAGCAGCCAAGACGCTAGCACAGATACGCAGTATTTT.

This clonotype appeared a few times. The chain joins TRBV19 to TRBJ1-2; 8 bases map to TRBD1. CDR3 length equals 13 residues. Trimming cost V 10 bases and J 9 bases; bases outside gene matches: 13. CDR1 and CDR2 (germline): LNHDA, SQIVND (reference sequence). CDR3 in amino acids: CATRGPGGISYTF. CDR3 nucleotide sequence: TGTGCCACCCGAGGGCCAGGGGGCATCAGCTACACCTTC.

This clonotype was recorded a few times. The chain uses TRBV12-3 or TRBV12-4 and TRBJ2-7; D call uncertain. The CDR3 runs 11 residues. V gave up 5 bases and J gave up 6 bases, with 8 bases separating them. Here the CDR3 reads CASSPRTEQYF. The CDR3 DNA follows: TGTGCCAGCAGTCCTAGGACCGAGCAGTACTTC.

The J gene is TRBJ2-1, the V gene TRBV29-1, with 7 positions matching TRBD2. Losses at the gene ends were 5 bases for V and 6 bases for J; bases not matched to a gene: 7. The CDR3 has 13 amino acids. Germline V gene data show CDR1 as SQVTM and CDR2 as ANQGSEA. The CDR3 spells CSVKPGGSNEQFF. The CDR3 nucleotides are TGCAGCGTTAAGCCGGGGGGAAGCAATGAGCAGTTCTTC.

This clonotype was observed a few times. This chain links TRBV5-1 with TRBJ2-5, with D maybe TRBD1 (6 bases). V gave up 0 bases and J gave up 4 bases, with 7 bases separating them. Germline CDR1 and CDR2: SGHRS and YFSETQ. The length of the CDR3 is 13 residues. The CDR3 region has the DNA TGCGCCAGCAGCTTGGGGACAGCAGAGACCCAGTACTTC. Residues: CASSLGTAETQYF.

This chain connects TRBV10-3 to TRBJ2-7, with 8 positions matching TRBD1. The CDR3 covers 15 residues. The V and J ends lost 4 bases and 3 bases, in that order; junction bases with no gene match: 8. Germline loops: CDR1 ENHRY, CDR2 SYGVKD. In DNA form, the CDR3 reads TGTGCCATCAGTGGGGGTCGGGACAGGAACTACGAGCAGTACTTC. It is translated as CAISGGRDRNYEQYF.

This clonotype was recorded many times. The chain recombines TRBV21-1 with TRBJ2-5; TRBD2, the table's D call, lacks a check against the DNA. TRBV21-1 is given as a pseudogene. CDR3 length: 16 amino acids. The CDR3, as DNA: TGTGCCAGCAGCAAAGGTTCCTCCATCCTCGGGGAGACCCAGTACTTC. It is translated as CASSKGSSILGETQYF.

This clonotype came up many times. The V gene is TRBV12-3 or TRBV12-4, the J gene TRBJ1-1; D not certain. V lost 4 bases and J lost 4, with 7 bases in between. This CDR3 comprises 12 residues. The CDR3 DNA is TGTGCCAGCAGTTACAGCACCACTGAAGCTTTCTTT. Encoded protein: CASSYSTTEAFF.

This chain links TRBV21-1 with TRBJ2-7; the table gives TRBD2 as D, unverified against the DNA. TRBV21-1 is a documented pseudogene. This CDR3 has 11 amino acids. CDR3 protein: CASKRGGEQYF. DNA of the CDR3: TGTGCCAGCAAGAGGGGAGGCGAGCAGTACTTC.